The 25 T cell receptor beta chains below come from one sample, sequenced in a study of shared clonotypes between healthy human individuals (dated by TCRdb to the early 2020s). Library method: the immunoSEQ multiplex PCR assay. In TCRdb, the immuneACCESS table is reduced to in-frame sequences with V and J assigned. These tables do not hold every clone; where another copy was compared, an unresolved V gene accounts for under half, and the others remain unexplained. This sample lists about 990,000 clones; about 84% were detected once. The ten largest clones take up 0.6% to 0.75% of the sample. The sample comprised memory CD4+ T cells from PBMCs. The cell subset or site label, as the study defines it: CD45RA-negative fraction. Receptors originate from a man aged 18 to 35 in good health. Some clones in this sample may be carry-over from other donors' samples.

Regarding this clone: With only one base between it and a far larger clone, this is likely a read error. Other DNA sequences in this specimen translate into the identical CDR3. The rearrangement uses TRBV29-1 and TRBJ2-7; 7 nucleotides align to TRBD1. Germline V gene lookup returns CDR1 SQVTM and CDR2 ANQGSEA. CDR3 size: 13 residues. The CDR3 loop is CSVNRGSGYEQYF. CDR3 in DNA: TGCAGCGTAAACAGGGGTTCGGGCTACGAACAGTACTTC.

The chain uses TRBV5-8 and TRBJ1-3; 8 bases map to TRBD1. Trimming removed 0 bases from V and 4 bases from J; junction bases left unmatched: 3. Germline assignment: CDR1 SGHTS and CDR2 YDEGEE. This CDR3 is built from 15 residues. CDR3 nucleotides: TGTGCCAGCAGCTTGGGGACAGGGCACGGAAACACCATATATTTT. Encoded protein: CASSLGTGHGNTIYF.

This chain uses TRBV7-8 with TRBJ2-7; 10 bases are shared with TRBD2. V was pared by 5 bases and J by 6 bases, with 10 bases of the junction left unmatched. This CDR3 is built from 15 residues. CDR1 SGHVS and CDR2 FQNEAQ come from the germline V gene. CDR3 sequence: CASSPSAGGPIEQYF. DNA for the CDR3: TGTGCCAGCAGCCCCTCAGCGGGAGGGCCGATCGAGCAGTACTTC.

The rearrangement links TRBV25-1 to TRBJ2-1, with 8 positions matching TRBD2. Germline CDR1 is MGHDK and CDR2 is SYGVNS. The CDR3 is 14 amino acids. Germline trimming cut 4 bases from V and 6 bases from J; bases unmatched to any gene: 5. CDR3 coding DNA: TGTGCCAGCAGTGCGACTAGCGACTTCAATGAGCAGTTCTTC. Amino acids: CASSATSDFNEQFF. The full variable domain, with the rest looked up from reference TRBV25-1 and TRBJ2-1, is EADIYQTPRYLVIGTGKKITLECSQTMGHDKMYWYQQDPGMELHLIHYSYGVNSTEKGDLSSESTVSRIRTEHFPLTLESARPSHTSQYLCASSATSDFNEQFFGPGTRLTVL.

The CDR3 region has the DNA TGTGCCAGCCCCCCTGTGGGGGGGAGCAATCAGCCCCAGCATTTT. This codes for CASPPVGGSNQPQHF. The gene calls are TRBV28 and TRBJ1-5, with D maybe TRBD1 (5 bases). Looked up from germline, CDR1 is MDHEN and CDR2 is SYDVKM. Trimming removed 8 bases at V and 1 base at J, with 15 bases between. The CDR3 is made up of 15 amino acids.

The gene calls are TRBV30 and TRBJ2-5; a weak D match, TRBD2 (6 bases). The CDR3 length is 14 residues. Trimming left V 2 bases short and J 4 bases short, with 14 bases between. Germline CDR1 and CDR2: GTSNPN and SVGIG (reference sequence). CDR3: CAWSNGGTSETQYF. The DNA for the CDR3 is TGTGCCTGGAGTAACGGAGGGACTTCAGAGACCCAGTACTTC. The full variable domain, rest sourced from reference TRBV30 and TRBJ2-5, is SQTIHQWPATLVQPVGSPLSLECTVEGTSNPNLYWYRQAAGRGLQLLFYSVGIGQISSEVPQNLSASRPQDRQFILSSKKLLLSDSGFYLCAWSNGGTSETQYFGPGTRLLVL.

The rearrangement links TRBV5-4 to TRBJ2-7; 10 positions match TRBD2. The CDR3 is 15 residues long. The junction had 7 bases not matched to a gene; V was cut back by 4 bases and J by 3 bases. CDR1 and CDR2 from the germline V gene are SGHNT and YYREEE (reference sequence). The CDR3 loop reads CASSPGPSGGYEQYF. CDR3 nucleotide sequence: TGTGCCAGCAGCCCTGGGCCTAGCGGGGGCTACGAGCAGTACTTC.

V usage is TRBV5-6 and J usage is TRBJ2-1; D perhaps matches TRBD1 (6 bases). CDR1 is SGHDT and CDR2 is YYEEEE in the germline V gene. The CDR3 spans 16 residues. Deletions cut 5 bases from V and 3 bases from J, with 18 bases between. CDR3 bases: TGTGCCAGCAGGTCTTTAACAGGGACGGGCTACAATGAGCAGTTCTTC. Translating gives CASRSLTGTGYNEQFF.

The chain combines TRBV28 with TRBJ1-4, with TRBD1 identical over 9 bases. The V gene end was trimmed by 2 bases and the J gene end by 7 bases; junction bases not matched to a gene: 8. The CDR3 has 16 residues. Germline loops: CDR1 MDHEN, CDR2 SYDVKM. The CDR3 DNA follows: TGTGCCAGCAGTTTAGGGTGGACAGGGGCCTCTGAAAAACTGTTTTTT. This gives the protein CASSLGWTGASEKLFF.

V usage is TRBV6-1 and J usage is TRBJ2-7, with D possibly being TRBD2 (5 bases). The CDR3 has 14 residues. Germline V gene sequence: CDR1 MNHNS, CDR2 SASEGT. The V gene lost 9 bases and the J gene lost 0 bases, with 15 bases spanning the gap. Here the CDR3 reads CASASGIYSYEQYF. The CDR3 DNA sequence: TGTGCCAGTGCTTCCGGGATTTACTCCTACGAGCAGTACTTC.

The rearrangement uses TRBV4-1 and TRBJ2-3, with 7 bases fitting TRBD2. With 7 bases clipped from V and 0 bases from J, the junction kept 7 bases outside the gene matches. The CDR3 totals 15 residues. Germline V gene lookup returns CDR1 MGHRA and CDR2 YSYEKL. The chain's CDR3 is CASILTGGSTDTQYF. Here the CDR3 DNA reads TGCGCCAGCATCCTCACGGGGGGTAGCACAGATACGCAGTATTTT.

The table lists this clone with a count of one. CDR3 residues: CASNKDGFSNQPQHF. CDR3 bases: TGTGCCAGCAATAAAGACGGTTTTAGCAATCAGCCCCAGCATTTT. The chain couples TRBV6-1 to TRBJ1-5; no definite D call. The V gene lost 7 bases and the J gene lost 0 bases, with 13 bases spanning the gap. Germline CDR1 reads MNHNS; CDR2 reads SASEGT. This CDR3 has 15 residues.

Only one count was recorded for this clone. V and J are TRBV5-1 and TRBJ2-2; D gene unclear. The CDR3 has 16 residues. Trimming left V 0 bases short and J 1 base short, with 10 bases between. Germline-derived CDR1 and CDR2 are SGHRS and YFSETQ. CDR3 sequence: CASSLAAVLNTGELFF. CDR3 DNA sequence: TGCGCCAGCAGCTTGGCGGCAGTCCTGAACACCGGGGAGCTGTTTTTT.

This rearrangement joins TRBV27 to TRBJ2-5; a weak D match, TRBD2 (5 bases). The CDR3 loop spans 13 amino acids. Trimming took 2 bases from V and 4 from J, leaving 8 bases between them. Germline V gene lookup returns CDR1 MNHEY and CDR2 SMNVEV (reference sequence). In nucleotides, the CDR3 is TGTGCCAGCAGTTTAGTGCGGGCAGAGACCCAGTACTTC. Its protein is CASSLVRAETQYF.

A few counts support this clone. The J gene is TRBJ2-1, the V gene TRBV9; D ambiguous. The V end lost 7 bases, the J end lost 4 bases, and 15 bases lay between the germline ends. There are 14 residues in the CDR3. The germline CDR1 and CDR2 sequences are SGDLS and YYNGEE. Here the CDR3 DNA reads TGTGCCAGCGACAACCCAGGCTTGTACAATGAGCAGTTCTTC. Its translation is CASDNPGLYNEQFF.

The chain has TRBV5-6 and TRBJ1-4; D is ambiguous. The germline V and J ends were trimmed by 4 bases and 4 bases, with 14 bases remaining between them. This CDR3 region has 15 residues. The germline V gene encodes CDR1 SGHDT and CDR2 YYEEEE. CDR3 in amino acids: CASSGTDGYNEKLFF. In nucleotides, the CDR3 is TGTGCCAGCAGCGGAACGGACGGCTATAATGAAAAACTGTTTTTT.

Only a few counts were recorded for this clone. This chain joins TRBV5-5 and TRBJ1-4; no definite D call. Germline V gene sequence: CDR1 SGHKS, CDR2 YYEKEE (reference sequence). The V end lost 1 base, the J end lost 0 bases, and 7 bases lay between the germline ends. The CDR3 runs 15 residues. The DNA for the CDR3 is TGTGCCAGCAGCTTGCCGTCAACAACTAATGAAAAACTGTTTTTT. The encoded protein is CASSLPSTTNEKLFF.

There are a few counts of this clone. The chain recombines TRBV6-6 with TRBJ2-3; a possible D gene is TRBD2 (6 bases). V lost 8 bases, J lost 0 bases, and 12 bases lay in between. Per germline, CDR1 MNHNY and CDR2 SVGAGI (reference sequence). This CDR3 has 14 amino acids. The CDR3 DNA sequence: TGTGCCAGCCTTGGGGGAGGTAGCACAGATACGCAGTATTTT. Encoded protein: CASLGGGSTDTQYF.

This sequence joins TRBV28 and TRBJ2-7; 12 bases match TRBD2. V was clipped by 3 bases and J by 0 bases; unmatched bases: 6. This CDR3 contains 17 residues. The germline gives CDR1 MDHEN, CDR2 SYDVKM. CDR3 sequence reads: CASSLEGLAGLSYEQYF. CDR3 sequence (DNA): TGTGCCAGCAGTTTGGAAGGACTAGCGGGACTCTCCTACGAGCAGTACTTC.

CDR3 amino acids: CSFSVGTNTEAFF. The CDR3 nucleotides are TGCAGCTTCTCAGTGGGGACGAACACTGAAGCTTTCTTT. The chain couples TRBV29-1 to TRBJ1-1, with a tentative D call TRBD1 (5 bases). V was pared by 8 bases and J by 1 base, with 14 bases between. CDR1 and CDR2 from the germline V gene are SQVTM and ANQGSEA. CDR3 length: 13 residues.

J is TRBJ2-1 and V is TRBV10-1; D is perhaps TRBD2 (6 bases). Trimming removed 4 bases from V and 13 bases from J, with 14 bases in between. Germline V CDR1 and CDR2: WNHNN, SYGVQD (reference sequence). The length of the CDR3 is 12 residues. The CDR3 region is CASSGPAGYQFF. CDR3 nucleotide sequence: TGCGCCAGCAGTGGACCAGCGGGTTACCAGTTCTTC.

The V gene is TRBV15, the J gene TRBJ1-3, with 7 bases identical to TRBD1. Per the germline V gene, CDR1 is LNHNV and CDR2 is YYDKDF (reference sequence). This CDR3 region has 15 residues. With V trimmed by 0 bases and J by 10 bases, 9 bases remained unmatched. CDR3 residues: CATSRDGQGGITIYF. CDR3 sequence (DNA): TGTGCCACCAGCAGAGATGGTCAGGGGGGTATAACCATATATTTT.

This clone was seen a single time. The chain has TRBV25-1 and TRBJ1-3; D possibly corresponds to TRBD1 (5 bases). Looked up from germline, CDR1 is MGHDK and CDR2 is SYGVNS. Trimming took off 3 bases at V and 0 bases at J, with 12 bases between the two ends. The CDR3 loop spans 16 amino acids. CDR3 DNA: TGTGCCAGCAGTGATCCCGGGAGGGGCTCTGGAAACACCATATATTTT. Residues: CASSDPGRGSGNTIYF.

This rearrangement joins TRBV6-1 to TRBJ2-6; D tentatively fits TRBD1 or TRBD2 (6 bases each). The germline V gene encodes CDR1 MNHNS and CDR2 SASEGT. The CDR3 extends over 15 amino acids. V was pared by 7 bases and J by 1 base, with 11 bases between. This CDR3 reads CASIIGGSGANVLTF. The CDR3 DNA follows: TGTGCCAGCATCATAGGGGGGTCTGGGGCCAACGTCCTGACTTTC.

The rearrangement joins TRBV5-1 to TRBJ1-4; D unresolved. The ends were cut back, 9 bases at V and 2 bases at J, with 11 bases in the middle. The CDR3 spans 13 residues. CDR1 is SGHRS and CDR2 is YFSETQ in the germline V gene. As DNA, the CDR3 is TGCGCCACCAGGCGGGAGACTAATGAAAAACTGTTTTTT. Protein sequence: CATRRETNEKLFF.